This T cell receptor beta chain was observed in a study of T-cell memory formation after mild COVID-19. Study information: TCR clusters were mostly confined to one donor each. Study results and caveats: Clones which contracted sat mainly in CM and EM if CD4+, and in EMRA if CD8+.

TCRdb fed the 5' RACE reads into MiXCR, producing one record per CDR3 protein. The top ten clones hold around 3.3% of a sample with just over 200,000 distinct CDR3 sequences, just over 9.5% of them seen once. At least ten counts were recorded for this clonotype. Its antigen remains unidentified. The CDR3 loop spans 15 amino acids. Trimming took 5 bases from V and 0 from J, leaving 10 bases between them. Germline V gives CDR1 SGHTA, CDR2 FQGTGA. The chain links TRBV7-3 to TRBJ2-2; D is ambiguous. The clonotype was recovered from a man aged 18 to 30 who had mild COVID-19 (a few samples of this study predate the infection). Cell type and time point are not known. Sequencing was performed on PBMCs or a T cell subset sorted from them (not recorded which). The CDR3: CASSPLLANTGELFF. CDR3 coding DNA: TGTGCCAGCAGCCCCCTCCTAGCGAACACCGGGGAGCTGTTTTTT.